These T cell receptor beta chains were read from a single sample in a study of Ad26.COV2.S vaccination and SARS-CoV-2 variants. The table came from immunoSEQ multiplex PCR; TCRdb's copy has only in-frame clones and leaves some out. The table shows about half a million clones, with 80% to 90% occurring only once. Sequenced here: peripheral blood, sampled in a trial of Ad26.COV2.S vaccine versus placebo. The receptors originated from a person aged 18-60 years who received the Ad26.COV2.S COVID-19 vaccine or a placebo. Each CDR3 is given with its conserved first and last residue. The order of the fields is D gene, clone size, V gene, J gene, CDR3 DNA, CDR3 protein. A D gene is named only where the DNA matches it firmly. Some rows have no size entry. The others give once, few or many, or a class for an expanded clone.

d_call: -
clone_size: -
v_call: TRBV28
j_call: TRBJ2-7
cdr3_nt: TGTGCCAGCAGTTACACGAATTCATACGAGCAGTACTTC
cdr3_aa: CASSYTNSYEQYF

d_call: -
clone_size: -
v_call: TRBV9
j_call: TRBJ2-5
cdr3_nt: TGTGCCAGCAGCCCGTCCCCGACAGATCAAGAGACCCAGTACTTC
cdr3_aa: CASSPSPTDQETQYF

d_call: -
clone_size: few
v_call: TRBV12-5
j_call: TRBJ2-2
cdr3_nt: TGTGCTAGTGGTTCAGAAACTGGGGAGCTGTTTTTT
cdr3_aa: CASGSETGELFF

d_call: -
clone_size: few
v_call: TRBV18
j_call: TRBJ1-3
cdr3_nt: TGTGCCAGCTCACCCCCGGGGCCCCACTCTGGAAACACCATATATTTT
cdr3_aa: CASSPPGPHSGNTIYF

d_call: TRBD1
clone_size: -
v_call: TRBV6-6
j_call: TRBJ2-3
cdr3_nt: TGTGCCAGCAGTCGGCAGACGACAGGGGCTAGCACAGATACGCAGTATTTT
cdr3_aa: CASSRQTTGASTDTQYF

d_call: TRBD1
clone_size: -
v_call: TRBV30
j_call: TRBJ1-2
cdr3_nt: TGTGCCTGGAGTTGGCCAGGGGGGGCCGCCCTATCCACCTTC
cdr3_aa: CAWSWPGGAALSTF

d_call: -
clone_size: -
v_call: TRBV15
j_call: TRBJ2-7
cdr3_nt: TGTGCCACCAGCAGAGGACCGGTCCGCTACGAGCAGTACTTC
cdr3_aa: CATSRGPVRYEQYF

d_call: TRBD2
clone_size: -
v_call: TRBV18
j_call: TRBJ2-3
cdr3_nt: TGTGCCAGCTCACCACGGGTTAGCGGGAGCACAGATACGCAGTATTTT
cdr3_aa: CASSPRVSGSTDTQYF

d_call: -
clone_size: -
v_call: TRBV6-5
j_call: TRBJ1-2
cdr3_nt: TGTGCCAGCAGTTACTACAGTAACTATGGCTACACCTTC
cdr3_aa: CASSYYSNYGYTF

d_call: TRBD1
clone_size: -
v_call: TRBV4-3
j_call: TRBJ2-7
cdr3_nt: TGCGCCAGCAGCCAAGAGCTGGGGGGCAGGGGGCGAAACGAGCAGTACTTC
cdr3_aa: CASSQELGGRGRNEQYF

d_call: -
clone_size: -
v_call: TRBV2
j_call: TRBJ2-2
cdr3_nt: TGTGCCAGCAGTGACTTTAGACTTGGGACATCCATCAACACCGGGGAGCTGTTTTTT
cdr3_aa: CASSDFRLGTSINTGELFF

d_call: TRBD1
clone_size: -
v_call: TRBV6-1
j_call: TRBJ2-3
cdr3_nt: TGTGCCAGCAGTGAAGTGGGGACAGTAGATACGCAGTATTTT
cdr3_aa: CASSEVGTVDTQYF

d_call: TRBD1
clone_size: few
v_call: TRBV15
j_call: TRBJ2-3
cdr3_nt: TGTGCCACCAGCCGGACAGGGGAGGCAGATACGCAGTATTTT
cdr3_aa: CATSRTGEADTQYF

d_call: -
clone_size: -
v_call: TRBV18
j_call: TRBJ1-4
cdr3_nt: TGTGCCAGCTCACCACGGGGGAATGAAAAACTGTTTTTT
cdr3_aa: CASSPRGNEKLFF

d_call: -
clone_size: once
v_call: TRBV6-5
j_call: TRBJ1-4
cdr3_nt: TGTGCCAGCAGTTACTCTACAAAGGTTGGGGAAAAACTGTTTTTT
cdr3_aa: CASSYSTKVGEKLFF

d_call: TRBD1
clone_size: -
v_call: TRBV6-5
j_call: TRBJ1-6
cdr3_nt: TGTGCCAGCAGGAACGGACAGGGCTGGAATTCACCCCTCCACTTT
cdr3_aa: CASRNGQGWNSPLHF

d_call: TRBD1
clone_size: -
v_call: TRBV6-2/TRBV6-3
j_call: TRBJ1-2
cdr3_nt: TGTGCCAGCAGTTACCCATTCCGGACAGGGTATGGCTACACCTTC
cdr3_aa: CASSYPFRTGYGYTF

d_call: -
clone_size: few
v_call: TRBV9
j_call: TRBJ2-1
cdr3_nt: TGTGCCAGCAGCGTAGAGGGTTCGGGGGTCAATGAGCAGTTCTTC
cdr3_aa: CASSVEGSGVNEQFF